A selection of T cell receptor beta chains follows, all from one sample in a study of blood T cells in healthy people across ages. TCRdb recomputed calls from the 5' RACE reads with MiXCR, one row per CDR3 protein. The sample lists 890,000 or so distinct CDR3 sequences; around 62% were seen once. Sequenced material: blood. These receptor sequences come from a man aged 25 to 40 in good health. Each CDR3 is given without its conserved first and last residue. The order of the fields is V gene, D gene, J gene, CDR3 protein. The D gene is left open where the match is weak.

TRBV7-2	.	TRBJ1-2	ASSSPSTYGYT
TRBV4-2	.	TRBJ1-1	ASSQNRAEAF
TRBV20-1	TRBD1	TRBJ1-4	SAPSGQGREKLF
TRBV10-3	TRBD2	TRBJ2-1	AISGVVRGFDEQF
TRBV3-1	TRBD1	TRBJ2-4	ASSQDPWDSRNIQY
TRBV20-1	.	TRBJ1-5	SASLFGGPPGQPQH
TRBV2	.	TRBJ2-3	ASSDPGDLTDTQY
TRBV27	TRBD1	.	ASRPTGQASYEQY
TRBV6-1	.	TRBJ2-5	ASQSGGSPFPYPETQY
TRBV7-9	.	.	ASTPSPYEQY
TRBV20-1	TRBD1	TRBJ1-3	SARPGTGGAGNTIY
TRBV9	.	TRBJ1-2	ASSVAADYGYT
TRBV6-2/TRBV6-3	.	TRBJ2-1	ASTFAGESSYNEQF
TRBV7-3	TRBD1	TRBJ2-1	ASSVNQLDRGLYNEQF
TRBV4-3	TRBD1	TRBJ1-2	ASSQQGANYGYT
TRBV27	TRBD1	TRBJ2-3	ASSWDSSTDTQY
TRBV20-1	TRBD2	TRBJ2-3	SATTSGRYTDTQY
TRBV12-3/TRBV12-4	.	TRBJ2-7	ASSLATDEQY
TRBV5-1	TRBD1	TRBJ2-6	ASRDRVSSGANVLT
TRBV12-3/TRBV12-4	TRBD1	TRBJ2-1	ATTGTGGGNEQF
TRBV29-1	.	TRBJ2-1	SVTGGHYNEQF
TRBV4-3	.	TRBJ2-6	ASSQDPAGPSSGANVLT
TRBV15	.	TRBJ2-1	ATSRVGADYNEQF
TRBV24-1	TRBD1	TRBJ2-3	ATSSTGTGGGDTQY
TRBV6-2/TRBV6-3	TRBD1	TRBJ1-2	ASSEPGQYYGYT
TRBV28	.	TRBJ2-7	ASSLPGSGYEQY
TRBV9	TRBD2	TRBJ2-2	ASSRGGVKGELF
TRBV4-3	.	TRBJ2-4	ASSQDFPGGKNIQY
TRBV27	TRBD1	TRBJ2-1	ASSFGQGASEQF
TRBV11-2	TRBD2	TRBJ2-2	ASSLRGGGGPGELF
TRBV3-1	.	TRBJ1-2	ASSQGQGTGYT
TRBV7-3	.	TRBJ1-2	ASSLTAGPGSYGYT
TRBV7-2	TRBD1	TRBJ1-1	ASSTWTGRSDEAF
TRBV20-1	TRBD2	TRBJ2-5	SALAESGETQY
TRBV7-2	.	TRBJ2-5	ASSSKRRREETQY
TRBV12-5	.	TRBJ2-1	ASGFSPGRRASNEQF
TRBV10-3	.	TRBJ1-2	AISPRDFYGYT
TRBV7-3	.	TRBJ1-2	ASSLTGDPTYGYT
TRBV5-1	.	TRBJ2-3	ASSQTPSTDTQY
TRBV29-1	.	TRBJ2-1	SVAAGRYNEQF
TRBV27	.	TRBJ2-5	ASSRLDRFGETQY
TRBV4-3	TRBD2	TRBJ2-2	ASSQGLAGSNTGELF
TRBV9	TRBD1	TRBJ1-2	ASSARDRVIGYT
TRBV29-1	.	TRBJ2-1	SVQLRNQDNEQF
TRBV3-1	TRBD1	TRBJ2-1	ASSQPPSDRVERVQF
TRBV10-3	TRBD2	TRBJ2-1	AIGLAGGSSYNEQF
TRBV9	.	TRBJ2-1	ASSPRSGLETQF
TRBV6-5	.	TRBJ2-1	ASRPMDIFSYNEQF
TRBV6-5	TRBD1	TRBJ2-1	ASSFPGQSNEQF
TRBV4-2	TRBD1	TRBJ1-2	ASSLRDRQANYGYT
TRBV6-1	.	TRBJ1-5	ASTQLTGYSNQPQH
TRBV7-9	TRBD1	TRBJ2-1	ANSLISGTATYNEQF
TRBV27	.	TRBJ2-5	ASSGRWQETQY